This record concerns one T cell receptor (beta chain) sequence. Its cognate antigen is unknown. Germline V lookup: CDR1 LNHNV, CDR2 YYDKDF (reference sequence). V lost 3 bases and J 7 bases, leaving 13 bases between the germline ends. There are 14 residues in the CDR3. What was amplified from RNA transcripts were TCR beta CDR3 regions. Initially, a first-round RT-PCR of the TCR CDR3 employed the HTBI primer set. TCRdb recomputed calls from the multiplex PCR reads with MiXCR, one row per CDR3 protein. The sample holds 600,000 to 700,000 distinct CDR3 sequences, over 40% seen once. The data were taken from a study of T cells in Graves' hyperthyroidism and ophthalmopathy. Findings of the study overall: By a 13 V-J model, ophthalmopathy was set apart from stable hyperthyroidism.

The sequenced material came from peripheral blood or thyroid tissue (not recorded which). The chain has TRBV15 and TRBJ1-5; unclear D gene. The sequence was obtained from an adult man with Graves' disease, either hyperthyroidism or ophthalmopathy (not recorded which). CDR3 protein: CATSSLVVGQPQHF. The CDR3 DNA reads TGTGCCACCAGCAGCTTGGTCGTGGGCCAGCCCCAGCATTTT.